This TCR beta chain was captured in a study of OX40 agonist ivuxolimab in advanced cancers. As for the study in general: People who had prior anti-PD-1, anti-PD-L1 or anti-CTLA-4 therapy could take part, and under 45% had some.

CDR3 length equals 16 residues. In germline, CDR1 is SGHRS, CDR2 YFSETQ. V shed 6 bases and J shed 0 bases, with 16 bases lying between them. Produced via immunoSEQ multiplex PCR; TCRdb's table is partial and in-frame only. The sample has about 90,000 clones; 91% are singletons. Collection of blood occurred at baseline, at cycle 4 day 1, and at cycle 7 day 1. This TCR derives from an adult with an advanced solid tumor such as melanoma, head and neck, liver or kidney cancer. Sequencing was performed on CD4+ or CD8+ T cells sorted from blood, taken in a trial of the OX40 agonist ivuxolimab. This rearrangement joins TRBV5-1 to TRBJ2-1; possibly TRBD1 for D (5 bases). The chain's CDR3 is CASKPVTASSYNEQFF. The CDR3 coding sequence is TGCGCCAGCAAGCCGGTGACAGCAAGCTCCTACAATGAGCAGTTCTTC.